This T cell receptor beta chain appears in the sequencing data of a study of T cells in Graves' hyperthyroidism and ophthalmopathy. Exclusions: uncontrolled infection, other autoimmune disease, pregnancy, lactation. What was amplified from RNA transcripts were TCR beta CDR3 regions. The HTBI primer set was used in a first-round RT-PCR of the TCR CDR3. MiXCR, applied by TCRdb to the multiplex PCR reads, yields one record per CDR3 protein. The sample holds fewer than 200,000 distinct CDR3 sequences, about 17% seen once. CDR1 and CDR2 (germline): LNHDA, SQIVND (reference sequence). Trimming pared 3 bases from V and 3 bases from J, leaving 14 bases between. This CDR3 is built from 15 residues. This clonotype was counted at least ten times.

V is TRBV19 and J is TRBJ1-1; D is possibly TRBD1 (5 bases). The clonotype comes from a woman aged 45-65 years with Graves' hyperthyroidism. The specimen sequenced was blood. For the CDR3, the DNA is TGTGCCAGTAGTATTGTGTACCAAGGGGACACTGAAGCTTTCTTT. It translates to CASSIVYQGDTEAFF.